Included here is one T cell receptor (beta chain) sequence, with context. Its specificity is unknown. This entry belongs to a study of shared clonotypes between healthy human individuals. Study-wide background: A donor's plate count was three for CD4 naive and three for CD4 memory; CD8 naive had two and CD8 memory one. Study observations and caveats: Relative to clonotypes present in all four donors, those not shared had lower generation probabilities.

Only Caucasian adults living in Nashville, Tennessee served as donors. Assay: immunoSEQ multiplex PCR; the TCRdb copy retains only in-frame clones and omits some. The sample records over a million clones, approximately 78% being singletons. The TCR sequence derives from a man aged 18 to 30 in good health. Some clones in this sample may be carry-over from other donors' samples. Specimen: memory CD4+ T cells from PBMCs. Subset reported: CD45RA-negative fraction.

The CDR3 DNA sequence: TGTGCCAGCAGTTACGGGTCCCTAAATTCCTACGAGCAGTACTTC. It codes for CASSYGSLNSYEQYF. V gene TRBV6-6 combines with J gene TRBJ2-7; D remains ambiguous. From germline, CDR1 is MNHNY and CDR2 SVGAGI (reference sequence). CDR3 size: 15 residues. V was pared by 2 bases and J by 1 base, with 12 bases between.